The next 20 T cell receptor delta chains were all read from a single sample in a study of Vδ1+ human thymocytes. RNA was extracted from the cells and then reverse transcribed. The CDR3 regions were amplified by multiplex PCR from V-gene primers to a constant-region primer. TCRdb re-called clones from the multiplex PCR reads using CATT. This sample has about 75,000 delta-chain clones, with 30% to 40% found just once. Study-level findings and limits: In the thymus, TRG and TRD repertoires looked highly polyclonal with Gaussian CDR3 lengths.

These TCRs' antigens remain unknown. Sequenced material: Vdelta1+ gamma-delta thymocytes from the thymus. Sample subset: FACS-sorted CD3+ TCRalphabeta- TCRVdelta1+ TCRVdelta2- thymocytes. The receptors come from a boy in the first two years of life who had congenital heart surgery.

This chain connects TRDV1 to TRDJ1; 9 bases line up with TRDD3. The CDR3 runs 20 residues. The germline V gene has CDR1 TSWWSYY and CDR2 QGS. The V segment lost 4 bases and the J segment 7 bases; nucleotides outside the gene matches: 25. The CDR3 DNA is TGTGCTCTTGGGGGAGGGGGATTACCCACTGGGGGACAACCGAGCCTTAAACTCATCTTT. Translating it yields CALGGGGLPTGGQPSLKLIF.

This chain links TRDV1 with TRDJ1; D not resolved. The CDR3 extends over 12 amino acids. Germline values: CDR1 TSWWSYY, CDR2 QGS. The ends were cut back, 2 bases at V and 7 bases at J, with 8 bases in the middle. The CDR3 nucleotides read TGTGCTCTTGGGGAAATTCCGGGTAAACTCATCTTT. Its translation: CALGEIPGKLIF.

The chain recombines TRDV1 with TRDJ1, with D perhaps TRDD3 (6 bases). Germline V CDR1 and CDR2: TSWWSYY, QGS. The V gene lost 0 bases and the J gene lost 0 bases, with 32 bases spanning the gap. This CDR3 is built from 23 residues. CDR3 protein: CALGELGNWVPWRRSVYTDKLIF. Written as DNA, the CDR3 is TGTGCTCTTGGGGAACTAGGTAACTGGGTCCCATGGAGGCGTAGCGTGTACACCGATAAACTCATCTTT.

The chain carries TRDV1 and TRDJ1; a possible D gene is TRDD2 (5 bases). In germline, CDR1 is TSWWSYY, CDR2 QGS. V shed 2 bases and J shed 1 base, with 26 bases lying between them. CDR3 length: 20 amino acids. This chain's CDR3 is CALGESYGSEGRLITDKLIF. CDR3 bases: TGTGCTCTTGGGGAATCCTATGGGTCCGAGGGTCGCTTGATCACCGATAAACTCATCTTT.

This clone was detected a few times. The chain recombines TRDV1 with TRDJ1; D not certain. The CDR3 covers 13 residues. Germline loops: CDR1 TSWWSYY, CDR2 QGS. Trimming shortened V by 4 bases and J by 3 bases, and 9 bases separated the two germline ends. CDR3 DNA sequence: TGTGCTCTTGGGGTTGGCGGTCCCGATAAACTCATCTTT. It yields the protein CALGVGGPDKLIF.

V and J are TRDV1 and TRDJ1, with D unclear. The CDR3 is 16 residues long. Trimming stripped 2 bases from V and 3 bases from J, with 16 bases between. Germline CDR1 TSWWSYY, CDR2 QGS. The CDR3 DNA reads TGTGCTCTTGGGGAATACGTGGGTGAGTACCCCGATAAACTCATCTTT. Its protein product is CALGEYVGEYPDKLIF.

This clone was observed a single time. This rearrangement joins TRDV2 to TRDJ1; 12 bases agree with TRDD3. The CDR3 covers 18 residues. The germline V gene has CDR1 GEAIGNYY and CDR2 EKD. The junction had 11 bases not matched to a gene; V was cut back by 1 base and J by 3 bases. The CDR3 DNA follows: TGTGCCTGTGACACAAAACCGTACTGGGGGATACTGGCCGATAAACTCATCTTT. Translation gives CACDTKPYWGILADKLIF.

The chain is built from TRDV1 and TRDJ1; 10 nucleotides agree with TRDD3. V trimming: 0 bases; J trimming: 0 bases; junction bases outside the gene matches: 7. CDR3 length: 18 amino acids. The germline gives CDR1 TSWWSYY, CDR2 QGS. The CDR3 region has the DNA TGTGCTCTTGGGGAACTTCCTGGGGGATATCGGGACACCGATAAACTCATCTTT. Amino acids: CALGELPGGYRDTDKLIF.

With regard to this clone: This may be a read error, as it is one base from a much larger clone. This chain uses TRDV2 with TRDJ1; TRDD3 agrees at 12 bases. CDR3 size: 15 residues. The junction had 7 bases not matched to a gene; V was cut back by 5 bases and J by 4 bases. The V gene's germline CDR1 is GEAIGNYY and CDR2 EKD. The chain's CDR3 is CACAVLGDTSDKLIF. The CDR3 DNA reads TGTGCCTGTGCGGTACTGGGGGATACCAGCGATAAACTCATCTTT.

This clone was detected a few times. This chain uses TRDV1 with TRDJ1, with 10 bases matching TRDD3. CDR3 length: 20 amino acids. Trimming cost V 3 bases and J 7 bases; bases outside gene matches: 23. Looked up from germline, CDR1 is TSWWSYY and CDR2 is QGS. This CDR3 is CALGDVPGGPLYWGMAKLIF. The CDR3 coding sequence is TGTGCTCTTGGGGACGTACCCGGGGGTCCCCTCTACTGGGGGATGGCTAAACTCATCTTT.

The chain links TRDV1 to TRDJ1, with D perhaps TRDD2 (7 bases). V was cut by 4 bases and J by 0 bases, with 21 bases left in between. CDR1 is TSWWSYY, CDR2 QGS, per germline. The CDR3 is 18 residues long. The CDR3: CALGGFLRDWEDTDKLIF. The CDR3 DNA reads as TGTGCTCTTGGGGGATTCCTACGAGACTGGGAGGACACCGATAAACTCATCTTT.

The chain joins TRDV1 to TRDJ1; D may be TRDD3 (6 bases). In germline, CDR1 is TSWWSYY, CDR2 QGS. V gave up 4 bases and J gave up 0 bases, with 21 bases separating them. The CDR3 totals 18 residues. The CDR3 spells CALGVSAVIRPHTDKLIF. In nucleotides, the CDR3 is TGTGCTCTTGGGGTCTCCGCCGTGATACGGCCACACACCGATAAACTCATCTTT.

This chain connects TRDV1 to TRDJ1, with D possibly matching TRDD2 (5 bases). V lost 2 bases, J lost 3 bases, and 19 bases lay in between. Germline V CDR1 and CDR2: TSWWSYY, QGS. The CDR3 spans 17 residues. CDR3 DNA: TGTGCTCTTGGGGAAACAATTCCTGCACCCAACGCCGATAAACTCATCTTT. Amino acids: CALGETIPAPNADKLIF.

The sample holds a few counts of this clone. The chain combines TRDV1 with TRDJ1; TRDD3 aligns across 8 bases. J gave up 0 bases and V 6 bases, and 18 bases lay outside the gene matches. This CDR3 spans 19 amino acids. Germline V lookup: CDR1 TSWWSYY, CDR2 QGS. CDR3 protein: CALGNNPRLGVTDTDKLIF. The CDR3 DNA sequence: TGTGCTCTTGGCAATAATCCCCGACTGGGGGTCACTGACACCGATAAACTCATCTTT.

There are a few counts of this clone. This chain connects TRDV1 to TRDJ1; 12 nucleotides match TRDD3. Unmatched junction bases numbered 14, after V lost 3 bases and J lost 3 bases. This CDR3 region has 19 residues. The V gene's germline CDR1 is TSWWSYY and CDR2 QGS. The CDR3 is CALGDSRSSTGGYSDKLIF. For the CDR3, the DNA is TGTGCTCTTGGGGACTCCAGATCCAGTACTGGGGGATACTCCGATAAACTCATCTTT.

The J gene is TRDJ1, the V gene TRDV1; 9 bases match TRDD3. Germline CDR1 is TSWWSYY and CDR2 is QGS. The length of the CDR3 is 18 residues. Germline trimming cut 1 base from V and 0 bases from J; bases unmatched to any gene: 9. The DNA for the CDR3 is TGTGCTCTTGGGGAACCTTGTACTGGGGGACCCAACACCGATAAACTCATCTTT. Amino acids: CALGEPCTGGPNTDKLIF.

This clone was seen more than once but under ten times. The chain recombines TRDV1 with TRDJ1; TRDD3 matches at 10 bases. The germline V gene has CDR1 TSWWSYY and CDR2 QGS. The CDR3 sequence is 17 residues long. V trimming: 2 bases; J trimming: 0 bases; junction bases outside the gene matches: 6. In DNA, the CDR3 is TGTGCTCTTGGGGAATCTCTTGGGGGATACCACACCGATAAACTCATCTTT. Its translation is CALGESLGGYHTDKLIF.

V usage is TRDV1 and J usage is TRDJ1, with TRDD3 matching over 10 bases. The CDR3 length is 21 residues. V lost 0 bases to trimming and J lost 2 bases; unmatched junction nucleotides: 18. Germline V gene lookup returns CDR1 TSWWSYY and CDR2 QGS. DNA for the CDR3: TGTGCTCTTGGGGAACTTCTTCCTACGTGGGGGGATACGGAGGGGACCGATAAACTCATCTTT. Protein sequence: CALGELLPTWGDTEGTDKLIF.

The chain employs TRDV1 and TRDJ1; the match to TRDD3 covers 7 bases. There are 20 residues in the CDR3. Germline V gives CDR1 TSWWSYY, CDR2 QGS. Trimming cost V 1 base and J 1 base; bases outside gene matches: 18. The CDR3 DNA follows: TGTGCTCTTGGGGAACCCCCTGGGGGGTCCTCCCGCCAGTCCACCGATAAACTCATCTTT. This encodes CALGEPPGGSSRQSTDKLIF.

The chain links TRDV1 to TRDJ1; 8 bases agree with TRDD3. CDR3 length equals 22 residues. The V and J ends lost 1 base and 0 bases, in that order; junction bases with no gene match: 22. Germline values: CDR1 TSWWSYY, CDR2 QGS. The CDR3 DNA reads TGTGCTCTTGGGGAACGTCCACTTCCCACCCTGGGCCTGGGGGAATACACCGATAAACTCATCTTT. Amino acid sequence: CALGERPLPTLGLGEYTDKLIF.